This T cell receptor (beta chain) emerged from a study of PD-1 blockade in mismatch repair-deficient tumors (dated 2017 in TCRdb). As for the study more broadly: Between late 2013 and 2016, the trial enrolled 86 consecutive patients with approximately 12 types of mismatch repair-deficient cancer, all of whom had received prior treatment and were progressing. Tumor-associated T cell clones in the peripheral blood of patients responding to PD-1 blockade were tracked using deep sequencing of TCR CDR3 regions. Here is what the overall study found, with its caveats: Rapid expansion after pembrolizumab followed by contraction, generally before radiologic responses, was shown by tumor-resident clones, which were often undetectable in blood before treatment.

Relative to germline, V is missing 3 bases and J is missing 6 bases, with 5 bases of the junction outside any gene match. The CDR3, from cysteine to phenylalanine, totals 15 residues. Only the CDR3 region is kept as DNA, spanning 45 bases read in frame from base 1. The germline V gene encodes CDR1 MNHEY and CDR2 SMNVEV (reference sequence). For every enrolled patient, mismatch repair deficiency was confirmed by either polymerase chain reaction or immunohistochemistry. TCR sequencing was carried out for three patients who responded to pembrolizumab therapy. In the phase II trial, pembrolizumab PD-1 blockade was tested prospectively in advanced mismatch repair-deficient cancers, no matter which tissue of origin the cancers came from. Serial peripheral blood T cell samples were collected before and at multiple times after starting PD-1 blockade. Blood sampling times were expressed in weeks after the first pembrolizumab dose.

The library was produced with the immunoSEQ multiplex PCR assay. Not all clones reach the TCRdb copy of this immuneACCESS table, which keeps in-frame sequences only. Checked studies attribute under half of the gap to unresolved V genes and leave the rest unexplained. The sample has around 100,000 clones on record, 60% to 85% of them singletons. Approximately 4.7% of the sample goes to the ten largest clones. With regard to this clone: No cognate antigen has been identified for it. Qualities for individual bases were not recorded, and no much larger clone is one base off.

The material sequenced was peripheral blood, taken roughly 13 months after starting pembrolizumab. The TCR sequence derives from an adult with mismatch repair-deficient cancer. The receptor chain draws on TRBV27 and TRBJ2-2; TRBD2 lines up with 9 middle nucleotides. The CDR3 region: CASSLREGRSGELFF. Read as DNA, the sequence is TGTGCCAGCAGTTTGCGGGAGGGCCGATCCGGGGAGCTGTTTTTT.